The 17 T cell receptor beta chains given below trace back to one sample, sequenced in a study of tumor-infiltrating lymphocytes in primary liver carcinoma. Both RNA and DNA were isolated together from around 20-30 mg of bulk tissue that had not been sorted. A primer in the constant region served to generate TCR beta cDNA from 450 to 650 ng of total RNA. What produced the TCR beta libraries was three nested multiplex PCR rounds using slightly modified ARM-PCR. Two initial PCR rounds of about 11 cycles each paired TRBV1-TRBV30 forward primers with a C-beta reverse primer. One entry per CDR3 protein results from TCRdb running MiXCR on the multiplex PCR reads. The sample comprises approximately 99,000 distinct CDR3 sequences, 55% to 70% of which are singletons, and 7.5% to 10% rests with the top ten. The material sequenced was liver tumor tissue from sampling region 5. Subset of the sample: tumor region T5, tumor centre. These receptor sequences come from a woman aged 55-70 years with primary liver carcinoma and hepatitis B virus infection.

In regard to this clonotype: The CDR3 carries no conserved terminal phenylalanine or tryptophan, so it likely arises from a read error. This sequence joins TRBV11-3 and TRBJ1-1; 11 bases agree with TRBD1. CDR1 SGHNT and CDR2 YENEEA come from the germline V gene. The CDR3 loop spans 17 amino acids. CDR3 loop: CTSSLEGTGGYPTEAFL. The DNA for the CDR3 is TGTACCAGCAGCTTAGAGGGGACAGGGGGTTACCCGACCGAAGCTTTCTTA.

In the case of this clonotype: One junction end does not reproduce the germline sequence, and a read error may be involved. The genes are TRBV7-9 and TRBJ2-3; unclear D gene. The CDR3 runs to 15 residues. The V gene's germline CDR1 is SEHNR and CDR2 FQNEAQ (reference sequence). CDR3 sequence: CASSPPFSAGDMQYF. In DNA form, the CDR3 reads TGTGCCAGCAGCCCACCGTTTAGTGCAGGCGATATGCAGTATTTT.

A remark on this clonotype: A read error may produce the germline difference seen at one junction end. The chain employs TRBV11-3 and TRBJ2-2; TRBD2 is a possible D gene (5 bases). Per the germline V gene, CDR1 is SGHNT and CDR2 is YENEEA. The CDR3 runs to 15 residues. The CDR3 loop reads CTSSPRPLNTGELFF. DNA of the CDR3: TGTACCAGCAGCCCCCGACCGCTTAACACCGGGGAGCTGTTCTTT.

In this sample, this clonotype turned up a few times. The rearrangement uses TRBV28 and TRBJ2-5; 7 positions match TRBD1. The CDR3 loop spans 14 amino acids. The germline V gene has CDR1 MDHEN and CDR2 SYDVKM. V shed 4 bases and J 4 bases; nucleotides not matched to a gene: 6. The CDR3 nucleotides read TGTGCCAGCAGTTCTGTACAGGGGACAGAGACCCAGTACTTC. Encoded protein: CASSSVQGTETQYF.

This clonotype was detected many times. This chain joins TRBV6-5 and TRBJ1-2; 8 bases align to TRBD1. Germline V gives CDR1 MNHEY, CDR2 SVGAGI. The length of the CDR3 is 14 residues. V was pared by 5 bases and J by 8 bases, with 10 bases of the junction left unmatched. CDR3: CASSPGGSELGYTF. In nucleotides, the CDR3 is TGTGCCAGCAGTCCAGGGGGCTCCGAATTGGGCTACACCTTC.

The rearrangement links TRBV28 to TRBJ2-7; 7 bases align to TRBD1. V was pared by 8 bases and J by 3 bases, with 10 bases of the junction left unmatched. CDR1 MDHEN and CDR2 SYDVKM come from the germline V gene. The CDR3 spans 14 residues. The CDR3: CASLPGDRVYEQYF. In nucleotides, the CDR3 is TGTGCCAGCCTACCCGGGGACAGAGTCTACGAGCAGTACTTC.

This clonotype was seen many times. The rearrangement links TRBV28 to TRBJ2-7, with TRBD2 matching over 11 bases. Germline V gives CDR1 MDHEN, CDR2 SYDVKM. The CDR3 consists of 15 residues. V lost 5 bases and J lost 4; bases outside the gene matches: 7. As DNA, the CDR3 is TGTGCCAGCAGTGACCCTAGCGGGAGGAGGTACGAGCAGTACTTC. Translation gives CASSDPSGRRYEQYF.

A remark on this clonotype: The CDR3 end shows no conserved phenylalanine or tryptophan, and so a read error is likely. The gene calls are TRBV11-2 and TRBJ1-3; no definite D call. Deletions cut 2 bases from V and 3 bases from J, with 2 bases between. Germline-derived CDR1 and CDR2 are SGHAT and FQNNGV. This CDR3 contains 12 residues. The CDR3: CASSLCGNTIYY. CDR3 coding DNA: TGTGCCAGCAGCTTATGTGGAAACACCATATATTAT.

Comment on this clonotype: Since a much larger clone is just one base distant, this may be a read error. This rearrangement joins TRBV5-1 to TRBJ2-1; D uncertain. This CDR3 comprises 15 residues. The germline V gene encodes CDR1 SGHRS and CDR2 YFSETQ. The CDR3 DNA reads as TGCGCCAGCAGCTTGGGCGGTTTCTCCTACCATGAGCAGTTCTTC. This codes for CASSLGGFSYHEQFF. The whole variable domain, filled in from reference TRBV5-1 and TRBJ2-1, reads KAGVTQTPRYLIKTRGQQVTLSCSPISGHRSVSWYQQTPGQGLQFLFEYFSETQRNKGNFPGRFSGRQFSNSRSEMNVSTLELGDSALYLCASSLGGFSYHEQFFGPGTRLTVL.

The table lists this clonotype with many counts. CDR3 coding DNA: TGTGCCAGCAGAAACAGGGATACCGGGGAGCTGTTTTTT. Translating gives CASRNRDTGELFF. This chain joins TRBV28 and TRBJ2-2, with D perhaps matching TRBD1 (6 bases). The germline CDR1 and CDR2 sequences are MDHEN and SYDVKM. The V end was cut by 6 bases, the J end by 5 bases, with 10 bases between. The CDR3 contains 13 residues.

On this clonotype: One end of the junction varies from germline; a read error may be responsible. V and J are TRBV4-1 and TRBJ1-2, with a weak D call TRBD1 (5 bases). Germline V gives CDR1 MGHRA, CDR2 YSYEKL. The CDR3 sequence is 11 residues long. The CDR3 region has the DNA TGCGCCAACAGCGACAGCCATGGCTACACCTTC. It translates to CANSDSHGYTF.

The genes are TRBV7-2 and TRBJ1-4; no clear D gene. Germline V CDR1 and CDR2: SGHTA, FQGNSA. The V end lost 9 bases, the J end lost 0 bases, and 8 bases lay between the germline ends. The CDR3 is 13 amino acids. The CDR3 bases are TGTGCCAGTTCGAAGGCAACTAATGAAAAACTGTTTTTT. Translation: CASSKATNEKLFF.

J is TRBJ2-7 and V is TRBV7-9, with 7 bases that match TRBD2. J gave up 3 bases and V 4 bases, and 3 bases lay outside the gene matches. This CDR3 region has 13 residues. Per germline, CDR1 SEHNR and CDR2 FQNEAQ (reference sequence). DNA of the CDR3: TGTGCCAGCAGCTCAAGCGGGAACTACGAGCAGTACTTC. Translated, it gives CASSSSGNYEQYF.

This clonotype came up once. An end of the junction differs from the germline gene, which may be a read error. This chain joins TRBV11-2 and TRBJ2-1; D perhaps matches TRBD2 (6 bases). Germline CDR1 SGHAT, CDR2 FQNNGV. The CDR3 is 14 amino acids. CDR3 protein: CASSLAGSLHKQFF. CDR3 in DNA: TGTGCCAGCAGCTTAGCCGGGAGTCTCCATAAGCAATTCTTC.

The chain combines TRBV6-5 with TRBJ1-1, with D hard to call. The V end was cut by 5 bases, the J end by 5 bases, with 18 bases between. CDR3 length equals 15 residues. Germline CDR1 and CDR2: MNHEY and SVGAGI. Written as DNA, the CDR3 is TGTGCCAGCAGTACTCAGAGACGGCAGAATACTGAAGCTTTCTTT. It specifies CASSTQRRQNTEAFF.

A word on this clonotype: The germline gene is not matched at one end of the junction; a read error may be the cause. The V and J genes are TRBV6-5 and TRBJ2-6, with D maybe TRBD2 (6 bases). The germline CDR1 and CDR2 sequences are MNHEY and SVGAGI. The CDR3 is 17 amino acids. The CDR3 loop reads CASSRDSPLGGADVLTF. CDR3 DNA sequence: TGTGCCAGCAGTCGGGACTCACCTTTAGGTGGGGCCGACGTCCTGACTTTC.

Worth noting for this clonotype: A clone one base away is much larger, so this may be a read error. The V and J genes are TRBV5-1 and TRBJ1-1, with 9 bases lining up with TRBD1. There are 13 residues in the CDR3. CDR1 is SGHRS and CDR2 is YFSETQ in the germline V gene. DNA for the CDR3: TGCGCCAGCAGTCGAACAGGGGGCACTGAAGCTTACTTT. Its protein is CASSRTGGTEAYF.